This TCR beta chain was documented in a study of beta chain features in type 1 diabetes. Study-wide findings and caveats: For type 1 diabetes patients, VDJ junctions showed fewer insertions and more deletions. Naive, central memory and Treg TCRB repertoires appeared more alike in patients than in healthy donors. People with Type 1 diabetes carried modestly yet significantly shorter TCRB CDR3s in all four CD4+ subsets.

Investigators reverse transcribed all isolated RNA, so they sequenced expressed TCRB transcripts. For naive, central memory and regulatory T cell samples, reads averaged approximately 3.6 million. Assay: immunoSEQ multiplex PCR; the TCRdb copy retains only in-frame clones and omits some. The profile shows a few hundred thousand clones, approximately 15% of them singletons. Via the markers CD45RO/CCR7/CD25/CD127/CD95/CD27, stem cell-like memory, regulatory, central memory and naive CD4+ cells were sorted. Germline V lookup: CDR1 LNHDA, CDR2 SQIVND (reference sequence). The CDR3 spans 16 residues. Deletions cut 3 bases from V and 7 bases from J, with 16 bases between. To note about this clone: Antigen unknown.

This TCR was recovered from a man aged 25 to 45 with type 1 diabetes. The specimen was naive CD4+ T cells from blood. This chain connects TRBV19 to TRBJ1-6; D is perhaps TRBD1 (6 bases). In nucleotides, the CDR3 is TGTGCCAGTAGTATGATTCAGGGGACGGGAAATTCACCCCTCCACTTT. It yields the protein CASSMIQGTGNSPLHF.